This is a list of T cell receptor beta chains from one sample in a study of shared clonotypes between healthy human individuals. Measured with immunoSEQ multiplex PCR; TCRdb has only the in-frame clones, and not every one. The data contain hundreds of thousands of clones, about 96% of them singletons. Sequences were obtained from naive CD4+ T cells sorted from blood. The receptors were sampled from a woman younger than 45 in good health. Both conserved end residues are part of each CDR3. D genes are given only for firm matches.

>TRBJ2-7|TRBV20-1|.
TGCAGTGCTATGCGGAACTACGAGCAGTACTTC
CSAMRNYEQYF
>TRBJ2-3|TRBV6-1|.
TGTGCCAGCAGTCTTGTCGGGGGTGCAGATACGCAGTATTTT
CASSLVGGADTQYF
>TRBJ2-3|TRBV9|.
TGTGCCAGCAGCGTAGTAAGCACAGATACGCAGTATTTT
CASSVVSTDTQYF
>TRBJ2-1|TRBV7-2|TRBD2
TGTGCCAGCAGGGAAAAGGTAGCGGGAGGGGTGGCGTTCTTC
CASREKVAGGVAFF
>TRBJ1-2|TRBV28|.
TGTGCCAGCAGTTTAGTATCGAGGGTTATCGGCTACACCTTC
CASSLVSRVIGYTF
>TRBJ2-7|TRBV29-1|TRBD2
TGCAGCGTTACTAGCGGGAACTCCTACGAGCAGTACTTC
CSVTSGNSYEQYF
>TRBJ2-7|TRBV28|.
TGTGCCAGCACCCCAGGGGGGCACCCGATCTACGAGCAGTACTTC
CASTPGGHPIYEQYF
>TRBJ2-3|TRBV7-3|TRBD2
TGTGCCAGCAGCTTAATGGCGGGAGTAGCAGATACGCAGTATTTT
CASSLMAGVADTQYF
>TRBJ2-1|TRBV27|.
TGTGCCAGCAGTTTATCGAAATGGGGTGGGTCCTACAATGAGCAGTTCTTC
CASSLSKWGGSYNEQFF
>TRBJ1-2|TRBV7-3|TRBD1
TGTGCCAGCAGCCCACAGGGGGCGATCACTGGCTACACCTTC
CASSPQGAITGYTF
>TRBJ1-5|TRBV19|.
TGTGCCAGTATGGGACTGCAGGCTACGAAGAATCAGCCCCAGCATTTT
CASMGLQATKNQPQHF
>TRBJ1-1|TRBV9|TRBD1
TGTGCCAGCAGCGCGGGGGACAGTAGGAACACTGAAGCTTTCTTT
CASSAGDSRNTEAFF
>TRBJ2-2|TRBV18|TRBD2
TGTGCCAGCTCACCCCTCCCCCCAAGTAGCGGGAAGAACACCGGGGAGCTGTTTTTT
CASSPLPPSSGKNTGELFF
>TRBJ1-5|TRBV28|.
TGTGCCAGCAGACCGTCGGGCCAGCCCCAGCATTTT
CASRPSGQPQHF
>TRBJ2-1|TRBV11-2|.
TGTGCCAGCAGCCCAATCTCGGGGCTAGCTCACAATGAGCAGTTCTTC
CASSPISGLAHNEQFF
>TRBJ2-1|TRBV11-2|.
TGTGCCAGCAGCTTACTAGCGCTTTCCTACAATGAGCAGTTCTTC
CASSLLALSYNEQFF
>TRBJ1-2|TRBV28|TRBD1
TGTGCCAGCAGTTTAGACAGGGGGCCTAGGTCGGACTATGGCTACACCTTC
CASSLDRGPRSDYGYTF